Following are 22 T cell receptor beta chains from one sample sequenced in a study of OX40 agonist ivuxolimab in advanced cancers. The repertoire was sequenced with immunoSEQ multiplex PCR; TCRdb's copy has only in-frame clones and lacks some. Seen here are about 79,000 clones, roughly 85% observed once, and the top ten hold less than 5%. The sample in question was CD4+ or CD8+ T cells sorted from blood, obtained in a trial of the OX40 agonist ivuxolimab. All receptors come from an adult with an advanced solid tumor such as melanoma, head and neck, liver or kidney cancer.

This chain uses TRBV30 with TRBJ1-1, with a weak D call TRBD1 (6 bases). V was clipped by 1 base and J by 7 bases, with 10 bases between them. CDR1 is GTSNPN, CDR2 SVGIG, per germline (reference sequence). The CDR3 loop spans 12 amino acids. The CDR3: CAWSENRDEAFF. The CDR3 DNA follows: TGTGCCTGGAGTGAGAACAGGGATGAAGCTTTCTTT. Drawing the rest from reference TRBV30 and TRBJ1-1, the complete variable domain is SQTIHQWPATLVQPVGSPLSLECTVEGTSNPNLYWYRQAAGRGLQLLFYSVGIGQISSEVPQNLSASRPQDRQFILSSKKLLLSDSGFYLCAWSENRDEAFFGQGTRLTVV.

This chain connects TRBV15 to TRBJ2-1; D is perhaps TRBD2 (5 bases). The CDR3 has 15 amino acids. V shed 0 bases and J shed 5 bases, with 11 bases lying between them. From germline, CDR1 is LNHNV and CDR2 YYDKDF (reference sequence). CDR3 protein: CATSRDFGEHNEQFF. The CDR3 DNA reads as TGTGCCACCAGCAGAGATTTCGGGGAGCACAATGAGCAGTTCTTC. The full variable domain, in which reference TRBV15 and TRBJ2-1 provide the parts outside the CDR3, is DAMVIQNPRYQVTQFGKPVTLSCSQTLNHNVMYWYQQKSSQAPKLLFHYYDKDFNNEADTPDNFQSRRPNTSFCFLDIRSPGLGDTAMYLCATSRDFGEHNEQFFGPGTRLTVL.

The V call is TRBV27, the J call TRBJ1-2, with D maybe TRBD1 (5 bases). This CDR3 is 14 amino acids long. The germline CDR1 and CDR2 sequences are MNHEY and SMNVEV (reference sequence). V gave up 2 bases and J gave up 4 bases, with 11 bases separating them. The CDR3 DNA is TGTGCCAGCAGTTTACGGGGGGAGGGCTATGGCTACACCTTC. It is translated as CASSLRGEGYGYTF.

The chain combines TRBV5-1 with TRBJ1-1; maybe TRBD1 (6 bases). The V end lost 0 bases, the J end lost 5 bases, and 14 bases lay between the germline ends. The V gene's germline CDR1 is SGHRS and CDR2 YFSETQ. The CDR3 is made up of 15 amino acids. The CDR3 DNA reads as TGCGCCAGCAGCTTGGAACAGGGACCCGGGACTGAAGCTTTCTTT. Its protein is CASSLEQGPGTEAFF. The whole variable domain, filled in from reference TRBV5-1 and TRBJ1-1, reads KAGVTQTPRYLIKTRGQQVTLSCSPISGHRSVSWYQQTPGQGLQFLFEYFSETQRNKGNFPGRFSGRQFSNSRSEMNVSTLELGDSALYLCASSLEQGPGTEAFFGQGTRLTVV.

CDR3 residues: CASSKVRPRNYGYTF. CDR3 DNA: TGTGCCAGCAGCAAAGTTCGGCCCCGCAACTATGGCTACACCTTC. The genes are TRBV21-1 and TRBJ1-2. TRBV21-1 is a pseudogene segment. The CDR3 has 15 residues.

The V call is TRBV5-1, the J call TRBJ1-1, with unresolved D. The CDR3 has 14 residues. Looked up from germline, CDR1 is SGHRS and CDR2 is YFSETQ. The V and J ends lost 4 bases and 3 bases respectively, with 13 bases between them. DNA for the CDR3: TGCGCCAGCAGCCCCCTGGGGATGGACACTGAAGCTTTCTTT. Residues: CASSPLGMDTEAFF.

Regarding this clone: The identical CDR3 is also encoded by other nucleotide sequences in the sample. This chain connects TRBV6-5 to TRBJ2-3; D ambiguous. The CDR3 is made up of 13 amino acids. V was shortened by 6 bases and J by 3 bases, with 10 bases between the two germline ends. Germline V lookup: CDR1 MNHEY, CDR2 SVGAGI. CDR3 nucleotide sequence: TGTGCCAGCAGACATAGTTATACAGATACGCAGTATTTT. Translated: CASRHSYTDTQYF.

V gene TRBV28 combines with J gene TRBJ2-7; 9 bases match TRBD2. CDR1 is MDHEN and CDR2 is SYDVKM in the germline V gene. V shed 6 bases, J shed 0 bases, and the junction held 3 bases outside the gene matches. CDR3 length: 14 amino acids. CDR3 DNA: TGTGCCAGCAGAAAAGCGGGGGGCTCCTACGAGCAGTACTTC. It encodes CASRKAGGSYEQYF.

The rearrangement links TRBV27 to TRBJ1-2; tentatively, D is TRBD1 (6 bases). Trimming left V 6 bases short and J 5 bases short, with 10 bases between. The CDR3 is made up of 12 amino acids. The V gene's germline CDR1 is MNHEY and CDR2 SMNVEV (reference sequence). CDR3 nucleotide sequence: TGTGCCAGCAGAGCTACAGGGTATGGCTACACCTTC. The encoded protein is CASRATGYGYTF.

The chain recombines TRBV11-2 with TRBJ2-1, with a weak D call TRBD1 (6 bases). This CDR3 region has 17 residues. Trimming cost V 5 bases and J 4 bases, with 21 bases left between them. Germline CDR1 and CDR2: SGHAT and FQNNGV. The CDR3 bases are TGTGCCAGCAGCCGAAGGACAGTTCCAGCCACGTACAATGAGCAGTTCTTC. Translation gives CASSRRTVPATYNEQFF.

V usage is TRBV4-1 and J usage is TRBJ1-6; the D is unclear. V dropped 4 bases and J dropped 5 bases, with 6 bases sitting between them. Per germline, CDR1 MGHRA and CDR2 YSYEKL. CDR3 length: 13 residues. DNA of the CDR3: TGCGCCAGCAGCCGAGATGATAATTCACCCCTCCACTTT. Its protein is CASSRDDNSPLHF.

V gene TRBV5-4 combines with J gene TRBJ2-5; D may be TRBD1 (5 bases). CDR1 is SGHNT and CDR2 is YYREEE in the germline V gene (reference sequence). Trimming cost V 2 bases and J 1 base, with 12 bases left between them. The CDR3 has 15 amino acids. The CDR3 here is CASSLRGQAQETQYF. CDR3 nucleotides: TGTGCCAGCAGCTTACGTGGACAAGCCCAAGAGACCCAGTACTTC.

The chain uses TRBV6-6 and TRBJ2-5; 7 bases are shared with TRBD1. The V segment lost 7 bases and the J segment 5 bases; nucleotides outside the gene matches: 4. The germline V gene encodes CDR1 MNHNY and CDR2 SVGAGI (reference sequence). This CDR3 is 12 amino acids long. The CDR3 coding sequence is TGTGCCAGCACCAGGGGGAAGGAGACCCAGTACTTC. Amino acids: CASTRGKETQYF.

The V and J genes are TRBV28 and TRBJ1-5, with 7 bases aligning to TRBD1. The CDR3 is made up of 14 amino acids. The V segment lost 4 bases and the J segment 1 base; nucleotides outside the gene matches: 1. Germline V lookup: CDR1 MDHEN, CDR2 SYDVKM. CDR3 coding DNA: TGTGCCAGCAGTTCAGGGGGGAGCAATCAGCCCCAGCATTTT. Protein product: CASSSGGSNQPQHF.

The J gene is TRBJ2-3, the V gene TRBV7-9; D is unresolved. Germline loops: CDR1 SEHNR, CDR2 FQNEAQ (reference sequence). V lost 4 bases and J lost 4, with 6 bases in between. The CDR3 sequence is 12 residues long. The CDR3 sequence is CASSSPADTQYF. For the CDR3, the DNA is TGTGCCAGCAGCTCACCAGCAGATACGCAGTATTTT.

This clone has just one count. The chain is built from TRBV29-1 and TRBJ2-5; D not resolved. Germline V gives CDR1 SQVTM, CDR2 ANQGSEA. Trimming took off 4 bases at V and 2 bases at J, with 17 bases between the two ends. CDR3 length: 15 amino acids. CDR3 nucleotides: TGCAGCGTTGTCCTCGTCGGGCGGAATCAAGAGACCCAGTACTTC. Encoded protein: CSVVLVGRNQETQYF. The full variable domain, completed using reference TRBV29-1 and TRBJ2-5, is SAVISQKPSRDICQRGTSLTIQCQVDSQVTMMFWYRQQPGQSLTLIATANQGSEATYESGFVIDKFPISRPNLTFSTLTVSNMSPEDSSIYLCSVVLVGRNQETQYFGPGTRLLVL.

This clone was recorded once. The V call is TRBV15, the J call TRBJ2-5; D remains unclear. The CDR3 totals 14 residues. Germline lookup yields CDR1 LNHNV and CDR2 YYDKDF (reference sequence). V was cut by 1 base and J by 2 bases, with 8 bases left in between. As DNA, the CDR3 is TGTGCCACCAGCAGAGGGCGGAGTCAAGAGACCCAGTACTTC. Translated, it gives CATSRGRSQETQYF.

The chain is built from TRBV10-3 and TRBJ1-1; TRBD1 might be the D (6 bases). V lost 5 bases to trimming and J lost 7 bases, with 17 bases between them. The CDR3 spans 14 residues. Per germline, CDR1 ENHRY and CDR2 SYGVKD. The CDR3 DNA reads TGTGCCATCAGTCTTACGACCGGGACAAATGAAGCTTTCTTT. This codes for CAISLTTGTNEAFF.

J is TRBJ2-7 and V is TRBV7-9, with D unresolved. The CDR3 sequence is 12 residues long. Germline values: CDR1 SEHNR, CDR2 FQNEAQ (reference sequence). V was pared by 1 base and J by 7 bases, with 8 bases between. CDR3 DNA sequence: TGTGCCAGCAGCTTAGATCGGTGGGAGCAGTACTTC. Its translation is CASSLDRWEQYF.

The genes are TRBV6-1 and TRBJ1-4, with no clear D. This CDR3 has 14 residues. Germline loops: CDR1 MNHNS, CDR2 SASEGT. V was cut by 8 bases and J by 8 bases, with 18 bases left in between. The CDR3 reads CASSPRSGKEKLFF. The CDR3 DNA sequence: TGTGCCAGCTCCCCCAGGAGCGGGAAGGAAAAACTGTTTTTT.

This chain uses TRBV5-1 with TRBJ1-5, with a weak D call TRBD1 (5 bases). Germline-derived CDR1 and CDR2 are SGHRS and YFSETQ. There are 13 residues in the CDR3. V was cut by 0 bases and J by 6 bases, with 7 bases left in between. CDR3 sequence: CASSLAGPQPQHF. In DNA, the CDR3 is TGCGCCAGCAGCTTGGCAGGGCCTCAGCCCCAGCATTTT.

The V gene is TRBV18, the J gene TRBJ2-1; D might be TRBD1 (6 bases). This CDR3 has 15 residues. Germline V CDR1 and CDR2: KGHSH, LQKENI. V lost 2 bases and J 5 bases, leaving 13 bases between the germline ends. The CDR3, as DNA: TGTGCCAGCTCACCAAAGGGGGTATTGAACAATGAGCAGTTCTTC. Its translation is CASSPKGVLNNEQFF.